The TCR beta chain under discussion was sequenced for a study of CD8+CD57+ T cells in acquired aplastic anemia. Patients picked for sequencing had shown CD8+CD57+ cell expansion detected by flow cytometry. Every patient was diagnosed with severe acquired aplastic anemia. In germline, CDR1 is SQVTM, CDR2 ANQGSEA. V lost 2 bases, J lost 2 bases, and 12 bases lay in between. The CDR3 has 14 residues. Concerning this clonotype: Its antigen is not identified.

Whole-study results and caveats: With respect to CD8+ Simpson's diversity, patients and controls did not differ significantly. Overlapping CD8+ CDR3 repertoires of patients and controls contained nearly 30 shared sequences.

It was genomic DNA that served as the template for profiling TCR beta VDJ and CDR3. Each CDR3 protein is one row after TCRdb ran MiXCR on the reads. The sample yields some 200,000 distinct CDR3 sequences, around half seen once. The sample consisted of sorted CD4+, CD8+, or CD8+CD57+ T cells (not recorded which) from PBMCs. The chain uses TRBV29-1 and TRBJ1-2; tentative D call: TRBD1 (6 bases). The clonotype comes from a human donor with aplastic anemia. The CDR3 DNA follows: TGCAGCGTTGAAAGGGGGGCGGAGAACTATGGCTACACCTTC. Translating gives CSVERGAENYGYTF. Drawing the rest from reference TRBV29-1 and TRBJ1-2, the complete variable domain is SAVISQKPSRDICQRGTSLTIQCQVDSQVTMMFWYRQQPGQSLTLIATANQGSEATYESGFVIDKFPISRPNLTFSTLTVSNMSPEDSSIYLCSVERGAENYGYTFGSGTRLTVV.